This passage covers 2 T cell receptor beta chains from one sample sequenced in a study of technical replicates of blood from several donors. Data came from immunoSEQ multiplex PCR; TCRdb stores just in-frame clones and leaves some out. The repertoire holds roughly 60,000 clones, with roughly 90% as singletons. The sample consisted of PBMCs. Source of these receptors: a human donor in good health. Some clones in this sample may be carry-over from other donors' samples.

The chain is built from TRBV5-1 and TRBJ1-1, with TRBD1 matching over 8 bases. The CDR3 has 16 residues. J lost 4 bases, V lost 1 base, and 9 bases had no gene match. In germline, CDR1 is SGHRS, CDR2 YFSETQ. The DNA for the CDR3 is TGCGCCAGCAGCTTGAGGCAGGGGGCGCTGAGCACTGAAGCTTTCTTT. It specifies CASSLRQGALSTEAFF.

The V and J genes are TRBV7-8 and TRBJ1-3, with 7 positions matching TRBD1. With 5 bases clipped from V and 4 bases from J, the junction kept 5 bases outside the gene matches. Per the germline V gene, CDR1 is SGHVS and CDR2 is FQNEAQ. CDR3 length: 14 amino acids. The chain's CDR3 is CASSPGTVGNTIYF. CDR3 in DNA: TGTGCCAGCAGCCCCGGGACAGTCGGAAACACCATATATTTT.